These 20 T cell receptor beta chains originate from one sample sequenced in a study of blood T cell repertoires in COVID-19. Measured with immunoSEQ multiplex PCR; TCRdb has only the in-frame clones, and not every one. The sample records under 250,000 clones, approximately 84% being singletons. The sample comprised peripheral blood. These receptor sequences come from a woman between 50 and 59 years old with active or convalescent COVID-19.

V and J are TRBV20-1 and TRBJ2-5; D is possibly TRBD2 (6 bases). V was pared by 3 bases and J by 9 bases, with 14 bases between. The CDR3 spans 12 residues. Germline CDR1 DFQATT, CDR2 SNEGSKA (reference sequence). CDR3 nucleotide sequence: TGCAGTGCTAGTAGTGACCCGGGGGCCCAGTACTTC. This codes for CSASSDPGAQYF.

This rearrangement joins TRBV28 to TRBJ1-6, with D possibly being TRBD1 (5 bases). The CDR3 is made up of 15 amino acids. Germline V gene lookup returns CDR1 MDHEN and CDR2 SYDVKM. V lost 8 bases and J 4 bases, leaving 15 bases between the germline ends. This chain's CDR3 is CASRAGGGYNSPLHF. CDR3 sequence (DNA): TGTGCCAGCCGGGCGGGGGGGGGATATAATTCACCCCTCCACTTT.

The CDR3 DNA sequence: TGTGCCAGCAGCCAAGAGGGACTAGCAGTAGATACGCAGTATTTT. Its translation is CASSQEGLAVDTQYF. The chain combines TRBV3-1 (or the pseudogene TRBV3-2) with TRBJ2-3; 9 nucleotides line up with TRBD2. This CDR3 region has 15 residues. V lost 0 bases and J lost 5; bases outside the gene matches: 3. From germline, CDR1 is LGHDT and CDR2 YNNKEL (reference sequence).

CDR3 bases: TGTGCCAGCAGCCAAGATCGGCTAGGGTTGGCTGGGAGCGCTTTCTTT. This translates into CASSQDRLGLAGSAFF. The J gene is TRBJ1-1, the V gene TRBV3-1 (or the pseudogene TRBV3-2); D remains unclear. Trimming shortened V by 0 bases and J by 11 bases, and 22 bases separated the two germline ends. There are 16 residues in the CDR3. Per the germline V gene, CDR1 is LGHDT and CDR2 is YNNKEL (reference sequence).

This chain uses TRBV29-1 with TRBJ1-4; unclear D gene. The ends were cut back, 7 bases at V and 6 bases at J, with 15 bases in the middle. CDR1 is SQVTM and CDR2 is ANQGSEA in the germline V gene. The length of the CDR3 is 13 residues. CDR3 region: CSAAHTRDEKLFF. The CDR3 coding sequence is TGCAGCGCCGCTCATACGAGGGATGAAAAACTGTTTTTT.

This chain joins TRBV3-1 (or the pseudogene TRBV3-2) and TRBJ1-6; maybe TRBD1 (6 bases). There are 14 residues in the CDR3. The germline CDR1 and CDR2 sequences are LGHDT and YNNKEL (reference sequence). Trimming removed 6 bases from V and 2 bases from J, with 8 bases in between. The CDR3 reads CASSGQTYNSPLHF. DNA for the CDR3: TGTGCCAGCAGTGGACAGACCTATAATTCACCCCTCCACTTT.

The chain links TRBV5-4 to TRBJ1-2; D gene ambiguous. Germline values: CDR1 SGHNT, CDR2 YYREEE (reference sequence). The CDR3 length is 14 residues. Trimming took off 9 bases at V and 4 bases at J, with 19 bases between the two ends. CDR3 coding DNA: TGTGCCACTTCCCCCGGGGTCACCGGCTATGGCTACACCTTC. It translates to CATSPGVTGYGYTF.

The chain couples TRBV4-1 to TRBJ2-1, with D unclear. The CDR3 length is 17 residues. V gave up 2 bases and J gave up 8 bases, with 22 bases separating them. Germline V gene lookup returns CDR1 MGHRA and CDR2 YSYEKL. The CDR3 sequence: CASSQSGQAASGYEQFF. CDR3 nucleotide sequence: TGCGCCAGCAGCCAATCCGGTCAAGCAGCTAGTGGCTATGAGCAGTTCTTC.

This sequence joins TRBV24-1 and TRBJ1-2; D is ambiguous. This CDR3 contains 15 residues. Trimming took off 3 bases at V and 8 bases at J, with 18 bases between the two ends. Germline V gene lookup returns CDR1 KGHDR and CDR2 SFDVKD. The CDR3 DNA sequence: TGTGCCACCAGTGATCCGGACTCTCCGGAGGAAGGCTACACCTTC. Translated, it gives CATSDPDSPEEGYTF.

The chain combines TRBV18 with TRBJ2-2; D might be TRBD1 (6 bases). The CDR3 spans 15 residues. The V and J ends lost 3 bases and 0 bases respectively, with 8 bases between them. Germline loops: CDR1 KGHSH, CDR2 LQKENI. In DNA, the CDR3 is TGTGCCAGCTCACCCGACAGGACGAACACCGGGGAGCTGTTTTTT. It encodes CASSPDRTNTGELFF.

The chain has TRBV5-6 and TRBJ2-5, with D possibly matching TRBD1 (5 bases). Trimming cost V 3 bases and J 3 bases, with 12 bases left between them. The CDR3 extends over 14 amino acids. Germline V gives CDR1 SGHDT, CDR2 YYEEEE. CDR3 DNA: TGTGCCAGCAGCTGGGCGGTAGGGGAAGAGACCCAGTACTTC. Protein sequence: CASSWAVGEETQYF. Full variable domain (remainder filled in from reference TRBV5-6 and TRBJ2-5): DAGVTQSPTHLIKTRGQQVTLRCSPKSGHDTVSWYQQALGQGPQFIFQYYEEEERQRGNFPDRFSGHQFPNYSSELNVNALLLGDSALYLCASSWAVGEETQYFGPGTRLLVL.

J is TRBJ1-2 and V is TRBV5-5, with D tentatively TRBD1 (5 bases). V lost 2 bases and J 8 bases, leaving 16 bases between the germline ends. CDR1 is SGHKS and CDR2 is YYEKEE in the germline V gene (reference sequence). The CDR3 is made up of 14 amino acids. CDR3 region: CASSFDSALRGYTF. The CDR3, as DNA: TGTGCCAGCAGCTTTGACAGCGCCCTACGAGGCTACACCTTC.

The V gene is TRBV3-1 (or the pseudogene TRBV3-2), the J gene TRBJ1-4; D call uncertain. The V and J ends lost 4 bases and 3 bases respectively, with 18 bases between them. Looked up from germline, CDR1 is LGHDT and CDR2 is YNNKEL (reference sequence). The CDR3 extends over 17 amino acids. The CDR3 is CASSRKEGGDANEKLFF. For the CDR3, the DNA is TGTGCCAGCAGCCGAAAAGAGGGAGGTGATGCTAATGAAAAACTGTTTTTT.

This chain connects TRBV6-5 to TRBJ2-2, with D perhaps matching TRBD2 (5 bases). Germline-derived CDR1 and CDR2 are MNHEY and SVGAGI. The length of the CDR3 is 14 residues. Deletions cut 6 bases from V and 2 bases from J, with 10 bases between. CDR3 protein: CASSLGRNTGELFF. As DNA, the CDR3 is TGTGCCAGCAGCCTAGGGAGAAACACCGGGGAGCTGTTTTTT.

This chain links TRBV4-1 with TRBJ1-4; D possibly corresponds to TRBD1 (5 bases). Trimming took off 1 base at V and 7 bases at J, with 16 bases between the two ends. This CDR3 comprises 16 residues. Germline V gene lookup returns CDR1 MGHRA and CDR2 YSYEKL. For the CDR3, the DNA is TGCGCCAGCAGCCAAGTGCGGGGGAAAGTGGGTGAAAAACTGTTTTTT. As protein: CASSQVRGKVGEKLFF.

Written as DNA, the CDR3 is TGTGCCACCAGCAGAGATCTCCCAGATACGCAGTATTTT. It codes for CATSRDLPDTQYF. This sequence joins TRBV15 and TRBJ2-3; D not resolved. V was trimmed by 0 bases and J by 4 bases, leaving 5 bases between them. The CDR3 has 13 amino acids. Germline lookup yields CDR1 LNHNV and CDR2 YYDKDF (reference sequence). Variable domain in full (rest from reference TRBV15 and TRBJ2-3): DAMVIQNPRYQVTQFGKPVTLSCSQTLNHNVMYWYQQKSSQAPKLLFHYYDKDFNNEADTPDNFQSRRPNTSFCFLDIRSPGLGDTAMYLCATSRDLPDTQYFGPGTRLTVL.

This chain links TRBV20-1 with TRBJ2-1, with TRBD2 identical over 7 bases. The V and J ends lost 3 bases and 5 bases, in that order; junction bases with no gene match: 1. There are 12 residues in the CDR3. Germline values: CDR1 DFQATT, CDR2 SNEGSKA (reference sequence). This CDR3 is CSASRGDNEQFF. Here the CDR3 DNA reads TGCAGTGCTAGTCGGGGGGACAATGAGCAGTTCTTC.

The genes are TRBV2 and TRBJ2-1, with a weak D call TRBD1 (6 bases). This CDR3 has 11 residues. V was trimmed by 7 bases and J by 8 bases, leaving 9 bases between them. The germline CDR1 and CDR2 sequences are SNHLY and FYNNEI. CDR3 in DNA: TGTGCCAGCACGAGGGGGTATGAGCAGTTCTTC. This translates into CASTRGYEQFF.

V gene TRBV30 combines with J gene TRBJ2-7; 8 positions match TRBD1. The germline CDR1 and CDR2 sequences are GTSNPN and SVGIG (reference sequence). The CDR3 length is 11 residues. CDR3 in amino acids: CARDRSYEQYV. The CDR3 coding sequence is TGTGCGCGGGACAGGTCCTACGAGCAGTACGTC.

The gene calls are TRBV6-1 and TRBJ2-1, with 7 nucleotides matching TRBD1. V lost 4 bases to trimming and J lost 6 bases; unmatched junction nucleotides: 12. CDR1 is MNHNS, CDR2 SASEGT, per germline. The CDR3 spans 16 residues. CDR3 residues: CASSARPSTGFNEQFF. CDR3 nucleotides: TGTGCCAGCAGTGCCCGCCCCTCGACAGGGTTCAATGAGCAGTTCTTC.